The next 31 T cell receptor beta chains were all read from a single sample in a study of memory CD4+ T cells and cytomegalovirus serostatus. This table comes from immunoSEQ multiplex PCR, and its TCRdb copy is limited to in-frame clones, with some not included. The table lists tens of thousands of clones, approximately 71% of them singletons, with 0.7% to 0.9% in the top ten. Single viable CD3+CD4+CD8-CD45RO+ cells were sorted as the memory CD4+ T cells. Sequencing used memory CD4+ T cells from blood. The source is an adult in good health and CMV-seronegative.

This chain joins TRBV2 and TRBJ1-2; D unresolved. This CDR3 has 14 residues. Germline-derived CDR1 and CDR2 are SNHLY and FYNNEI. V was cut by 2 bases and J by 0 bases, with 7 bases left in between. CDR3 residues: CASSERATNYGYTF. CDR3 bases: TGTGCCAGCAGTGAAAGGGCCACTAACTATGGCTACACCTTC.

This chain links TRBV6-5 with TRBJ1-1, with 9 nucleotides matching TRBD1. CDR3 size: 15 residues. Germline V gene lookup returns CDR1 MNHEY and CDR2 SVGAGI. V dropped 7 bases and J dropped 5; count of bases not matched to a gene: 11. For the CDR3, the DNA is TGTGCCAGCACCCTCGGACAGGGGCGTGGGACTGAAGCTTTCTTT. Translated: CASTLGQGRGTEAFF.

The chain uses TRBV15 and TRBJ1-6; D ambiguous. This CDR3 has 12 residues. The germline CDR1 and CDR2 sequences are LNHNV and YYDKDF (reference sequence). V was shortened by 0 bases and J by 8 bases, with 2 bases between the two germline ends. CDR3 sequence reads: CATSRDHSPLHF. CDR3 in DNA: TGTGCCACCAGCAGAGATCATTCACCCCTCCACTTT.

J is TRBJ2-1 and V is TRBV30; TRBD2 aligns across 7 bases. Germline V gene data show CDR1 as GTSNPN and CDR2 as SVGIG (reference sequence). V shed 3 bases and J 6 bases; nucleotides not matched to a gene: 5. This CDR3 contains 13 residues. The CDR3 nucleotides read TGTGCCTGGAGCCGAGGGACTACCAATGAGCAGTTCTTC. It encodes CAWSRGTTNEQFF.

The gene calls are TRBV30 and TRBJ2-1; 7 positions match TRBD2. The CDR3 covers 15 residues. Germline lookup yields CDR1 GTSNPN and CDR2 SVGIG (reference sequence). Trimming cost V 0 bases and J 5 bases; bases outside gene matches: 7. The CDR3 spells CAWSVLNGRNNEQFF. The DNA for the CDR3 is TGTGCCTGGAGTGTATTAAACGGGAGGAACAATGAGCAGTTCTTC.

The gene calls are TRBV2 and TRBJ1-1, with D unclear. The CDR3 spans 11 residues. V dropped 8 bases and J dropped 7 bases, with 11 bases sitting between them. The germline V gene has CDR1 SNHLY and CDR2 FYNNEI. The CDR3 loop reads CASGPRNEAFF. CDR3 nucleotide sequence: TGTGCCAGCGGACCGCGAAATGAAGCTTTCTTT.

This rearrangement joins TRBV5-4 to TRBJ1-1; 9 bases agree with TRBD1. Per the germline V gene, CDR1 is SGHNT and CDR2 is YYREEE (reference sequence). Trimming at V came to 5 bases and at J to 5 bases, leaving 7 bases not matched to a gene. CDR3 length: 14 amino acids. The CDR3 region has the DNA TGTGCCAGCAGGCCCTGGACAGGGGTAACTGAAGCTTTCTTT. It encodes CASRPWTGVTEAFF.

This clone was picked up many times. The CDR3 DNA reads as TGTGCCAGCAGTTCCTCGGACATTGCTCAGCCCCAGCATTTT. It codes for CASSSSDIAQPQHF. V is TRBV6-6 and J is TRBJ1-5; D is possibly TRBD1 (5 bases). Trimming removed 4 bases at V and 6 bases at J, with 13 bases between. The length of the CDR3 is 14 residues. The germline V gene has CDR1 MNHNY and CDR2 SVGAGI (reference sequence).

J is TRBJ1-5 and V is TRBV5-1; D not resolved. This CDR3 has 15 residues. In germline, CDR1 is SGHRS, CDR2 YFSETQ. Trimming left V 5 bases short and J 7 bases short, with 19 bases between. The DNA for the CDR3 is TGCGCCAGCAGTCTGACGGCAGGTGGAGTCCAGCCCCAGCATTTT. Its protein product is CASSLTAGGVQPQHF.

This clone was observed a few times. The gene calls are TRBV2 and TRBJ1-5; D unclear. This CDR3 region has 14 residues. CDR1 SNHLY and CDR2 FYNNEI come from the germline V gene. Trimming shortened V by 6 bases and J by 0 bases, and 9 bases separated the two germline ends. CDR3 DNA: TGTGCCAGCAGCGGACCCAATAGCAATCAGCCCCAGCATTTT. It specifies CASSGPNSNQPQHF. The full variable domain, rest sourced from reference TRBV2 and TRBJ1-5, is EPEVTQTPSHQVTQMGQEVILRCVPISNHLYFYWYRQILGQKVEFLVSFYNNEISEKSEIFDDQFSVERPDGSNFTLKIRSTKLEDSAMYFCASSGPNSNQPQHFGDGTRLSIL.

The chain couples TRBV7-2 to TRBJ1-2; the match to TRBD1 covers 8 bases. The trim removed 5 bases at V and 6 bases at J, leaving 11 bases unmatched. The CDR3 runs 15 residues. Looked up from germline, CDR1 is SGHTA and CDR2 is FQGNSA. As DNA, the CDR3 is TGTGCCAGCAGCCCCCGAGGGACAGGTCGGCATGGCTACACCTTC. Amino acid sequence: CASSPRGTGRHGYTF.

The CDR3 region is CATSRRSGGLADTQYF. The CDR3 DNA follows: TGTGCCACCAGCAGAAGAAGCGGGGGGTTAGCAGATACGCAGTATTTT. The chain has TRBV15 and TRBJ2-3; 9 bases map to TRBD2. This CDR3 contains 16 residues. V was pared by 2 bases and J by 4 bases, with 7 bases of the junction left unmatched. CDR1 LNHNV and CDR2 YYDKDF come from the germline V gene (reference sequence).

The sample holds a few counts of this clone. The genes are TRBV7-2 and TRBJ2-3; TRBD1 matches 9 bases. Germline V CDR1 and CDR2: SGHTA, FQGNSA. The CDR3 spans 12 residues. Trimming at V came to 5 bases and at J to 10 bases, leaving 4 bases not matched to a gene. The CDR3 nucleotides read TGTGCCAGCAGCGTGGGACAGGGCCCGCAGTATTTT. Encoded protein: CASSVGQGPQYF.

V and J are TRBV5-8 and TRBJ2-2; 9 bases line up with TRBD1. Germline CDR1 is SGHTS and CDR2 is YDEGEE. CDR3 size: 18 residues. Trimming took 0 bases from V and 2 from J; bases not matched to a gene: 8. The CDR3 is CASSLGVAGQGNTGELFF. The CDR3 nucleotides read TGTGCCAGCAGCTTGGGGGTCGCGGGACAGGGAAACACCGGGGAGCTGTTTTTT.

The chain links TRBV30 to TRBJ2-5, with D possibly TRBD1 on 5 matching bases. The J call is uncertain, as TRBJ2-7 better fits the DNA end. CDR3 size: 14 residues. The germline CDR1 and CDR2 sequences are GTSNPN and SVGIG (reference sequence). The CDR3 DNA is TGTGCCTGGAGTGTACCCCCGACAGACTACGAGCAGTACTTC. Translation: CAWSVPPTDYEQYF.

The chain recombines TRBV7-2 with TRBJ2-7; D gene unclear. The CDR3 is 12 residues long. The V gene lost 6 bases and the J gene lost 3 bases, with 9 bases spanning the gap. Germline CDR1 and CDR2: SGHTA and FQGNSA. CDR3 nucleotide sequence: TGTGCCAGCAGTTCCACTAACTACGAGCAGTACTTC. Its translation: CASSSTNYEQYF.

This clone was seen a single time. The chain joins TRBV10-3 to TRBJ2-2; 7 bases are shared with TRBD1. CDR3 length: 14 residues. V was pared by 4 bases and J by 6 bases, with 5 bases of the junction left unmatched. Germline-derived CDR1 and CDR2 are ENHRY and SYGVKD. CDR3 DNA sequence: TGTGCCATCAGTGGGTCAGGGGGAGCCGGGGAGCTGTTTTTT. It encodes CAISGSGGAGELFF.

This chain connects TRBV6-1 to TRBJ2-7; D is undetermined. CDR3 length equals 11 residues. Germline CDR1 is MNHNS and CDR2 is SASEGT. Trimming left V 4 bases short and J 4 bases short, with 5 bases between. CDR3 amino acids: CASSAAYEQYF. The CDR3 nucleotides read TGTGCCAGCAGTGCGGCGTACGAGCAGTACTTC.

The table lists this clone with a few counts. The rearrangement links TRBV4-3 to TRBJ2-3, with 11 positions matching TRBD2. V lost 5 bases to trimming and J lost 1 base; unmatched junction nucleotides: 11. Germline-derived CDR1 and CDR2 are LGHNA and YSLEER. CDR3 size: 18 residues. CDR3 DNA: TGCGCCAGCAGCGACCCTAGCGGGAGGACCAAGGGCACAGATACGCAGTATTTT. This sequence encodes CASSDPSGRTKGTDTQYF.

This clone was recorded only once. The genes are TRBV30 and TRBJ2-1; 9 bases map to TRBD2. This CDR3 region has 12 residues. Per germline, CDR1 GTSNPN and CDR2 SVGIG (reference sequence). Losses at the gene ends were 7 bases for V and 7 bases for J; bases not matched to a gene: 5. This CDR3 is CALGGRVNEQFF. CDR3 sequence (DNA): TGTGCCTTAGGCGGGAGGGTGAATGAGCAGTTCTTC.

The chain combines TRBV7-9 with TRBJ2-3; possible D gene TRBD1, 6 bases. CDR1 is SEHNR and CDR2 is FQNEAQ in the germline V gene (reference sequence). Trimming left V 1 base short and J 4 bases short, with 9 bases between. This CDR3 is 14 amino acids long. The CDR3 DNA reads TGTGCCAGCAGCTTAGACACAGGGTCAGATACGCAGTATTTT. This encodes CASSLDTGSDTQYF.

This chain joins TRBV7-2 and TRBJ1-5; D is undetermined. V was shortened by 6 bases and J by 0 bases, with 15 bases between the two germline ends. Germline CDR1 and CDR2: SGHTA and FQGNSA. This CDR3 contains 16 residues. The CDR3 coding sequence is TGTGCCAGCAGTCCCAATAGCCCATATAGCAATCAGCCCCAGCATTTT. Amino acids: CASSPNSPYSNQPQHF.

In this sample, this clone turned up once. CDR3 sequence reads: CASSLEGRGNQPQHF. The CDR3 region has the DNA TGTGCCAGCAGTTTAGAGGGGAGAGGCAATCAGCCCCAGCATTTT. The chain links TRBV27 to TRBJ1-5; TRBD1 is a possible D gene (5 bases). Trimming took 2 bases from V and 2 from J, leaving 10 bases between them. Germline V gene lookup returns CDR1 MNHEY and CDR2 SMNVEV (reference sequence). This CDR3 is built from 15 residues.

The chain carries TRBV2 and TRBJ2-3, with D tentatively TRBD2 (5 bases). The germline CDR1 and CDR2 sequences are SNHLY and FYNNEI. Trimming pared 7 bases from V and 4 bases from J, leaving 6 bases between. This CDR3 is built from 11 residues. CDR3 amino acids: CASKEADTQYF. CDR3 nucleotides: TGTGCCAGCAAGGAGGCAGATACGCAGTATTTT.

The chain carries TRBV28 and TRBJ1-1; 7 positions match TRBD1. The CDR3 has 15 residues. Per the germline V gene, CDR1 is MDHEN and CDR2 is SYDVKM. With 3 bases clipped from V and 6 bases from J, the junction kept 10 bases outside the gene matches. The CDR3 loop reads CASSFSRRTGPEAFF. The CDR3 region has the DNA TGTGCCAGCAGTTTTTCACGCCGGACAGGTCCTGAAGCTTTCTTT.

This clone was found once. This rearrangement joins TRBV5-5 to TRBJ2-3, with unresolved D. The CDR3 consists of 14 residues. The V gene lost 4 bases and the J gene lost 1 base, with 10 bases spanning the gap. Germline CDR1 SGHKS, CDR2 YYEKEE (reference sequence). CDR3: CASSNIQRTDTQYF. The CDR3 DNA sequence: TGTGCCAGCAGCAATATTCAACGCACAGATACGCAGTATTTT.

V gene TRBV6-5 combines with J gene TRBJ2-3; weak D call: TRBD2 (5 bases). The CDR3 extends over 14 amino acids. The germline gives CDR1 MNHEY, CDR2 SVGAGI. Trimming removed 5 bases from V and 1 base from J, with 10 bases in between. The CDR3 nucleotides are TGTGCCAGCAGTACCCCCGGGGGCACAGATACGCAGTATTTT. Translating gives CASSTPGGTDTQYF.

This sequence joins TRBV10-1 and TRBJ1-4; TRBD1 matches 7 bases. The CDR3 sequence is 14 residues long. Germline values: CDR1 WNHNN, CDR2 SYGVQD (reference sequence). V shed 6 bases and J 5 bases; nucleotides not matched to a gene: 6. The CDR3 DNA is TGCGCCAGCAGCTCCGGGACAGCGAATGAAAAACTGTTTTTT. This gives the protein CASSSGTANEKLFF.

CDR3 nucleotide sequence: TGTGCCAGCAGCCAAGCGGGGGCGAGCACAGATACGCAGTATTTT. It specifies CASSQAGASTDTQYF. This chain uses TRBV4-2 with TRBJ2-3; D tentatively fits TRBD1 or TRBD2 (6 bases each). This CDR3 contains 15 residues. Trimming pared 1 base from V and 0 bases from J, leaving 8 bases between. Germline values: CDR1 LGHNA, CDR2 YNFKEQ.

V usage is TRBV6-5 and J usage is TRBJ1-5, with 10 bases matching TRBD1. The J segment lost 6 bases and the V segment lost 5 bases, leaving 4 bases of the junction unmatched. The V gene's germline CDR1 is MNHEY and CDR2 SVGAGI. The CDR3 is made up of 14 amino acids. The CDR3 here is CASSPDRGFQPQHF. The CDR3 DNA is TGTGCCAGCAGTCCGGACAGGGGGTTTCAGCCCCAGCATTTT.

The chain uses TRBV28 and TRBJ2-2; TRBD1 is a possible D gene (5 bases). Trimming removed 2 bases at V and 1 base at J, with 14 bases between. There are 17 residues in the CDR3. CDR1 is MDHEN and CDR2 is SYDVKM in the germline V gene. CDR3 in DNA: TGTGCCAGCAGTTTAGGCGTTGGACACCTGAACACCGGGGAGCTGTTTTTT. This gives the protein CASSLGVGHLNTGELFF.